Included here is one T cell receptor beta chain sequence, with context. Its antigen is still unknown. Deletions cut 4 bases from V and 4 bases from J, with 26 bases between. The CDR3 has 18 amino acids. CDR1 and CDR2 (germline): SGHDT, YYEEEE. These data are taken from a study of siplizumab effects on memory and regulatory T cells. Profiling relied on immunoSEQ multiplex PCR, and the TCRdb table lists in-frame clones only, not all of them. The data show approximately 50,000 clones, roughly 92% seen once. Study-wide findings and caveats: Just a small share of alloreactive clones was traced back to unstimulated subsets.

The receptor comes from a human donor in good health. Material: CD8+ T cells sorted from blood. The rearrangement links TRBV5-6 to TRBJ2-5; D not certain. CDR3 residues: CASSPERSVGLEAETQYF. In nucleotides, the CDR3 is TGTGCCAGCAGCCCCGAAAGGTCTGTAGGGTTAGAGGCAGAGACCCAGTACTTC.